One sample yielded the 11 T cell receptor beta chains listed below, sequenced in a study of T cells in Graves' hyperthyroidism and ophthalmopathy. The investigators amplified TCR beta CDR3 regions from RNA transcripts. HTBI primers were used for first-round RT-PCR of the TCR CDR3. TCRdb re-derived calls from the multiplex PCR reads in MiXCR, one entry per CDR3 protein. Here the sample spans 300,000 or so distinct CDR3 sequences, 15% to 20% being singletons. The sample taken for sequencing was blood. The receptors here all came from a woman aged 50 to 60 with Graves' hyperthyroidism.

This clonotype was detected only a few times. The gene calls are TRBV19 and TRBJ2-5, with D possibly matching TRBD2 (7 bases). The V end was cut by 3 bases, the J end by 5 bases, with 19 bases between. This CDR3 spans 16 amino acids. Germline values: CDR1 LNHDA, CDR2 SQIVND (reference sequence). CDR3 sequence (DNA): TGTGCCAGTAGTATCGGGGGGATGGGGGCGCGGGAGACCCAGTACTTC. Encoded protein: CASSIGGMGARETQYF.

The V call is TRBV12-3 or TRBV12-4, the J call TRBJ2-5, with D tentatively TRBD2 (6 bases). This CDR3 has 14 amino acids. V gave up 5 bases and J gave up 1 base, with 11 bases separating them. This CDR3 is CASSRSGFQETQYF. CDR3 nucleotide sequence: TGTGCCAGCAGTCGCAGCGGGTTCCAAGAGACCCAGTACTTC.

The rearrangement links TRBV7-9 to TRBJ2-1; D might be TRBD2 (6 bases). Germline-derived CDR1 and CDR2 are SEHNR and FQNEAQ (reference sequence). Trimming cost V 0 bases and J 10 bases, with 7 bases left between them. The CDR3 is made up of 12 amino acids. The chain's CDR3 is CASSLAAGEQFF. The CDR3 region has the DNA TGTGCCAGCAGCTTAGCGGCGGGGGAGCAGTTCTTC.

This rearrangement joins TRBV3-1 to TRBJ2-2; unclear D gene. This CDR3 contains 11 residues. Between the trimmed V and J ends, which lost 2 bases and 6 bases, there was a span of 1 base. Germline assignment: CDR1 LGHDT and CDR2 YNNKEL (reference sequence). This CDR3 is CASSQPGELFF. The CDR3 region has the DNA TGTGCCAGCAGCCAACCCGGGGAGCTGTTTTTT.

This rearrangement joins TRBV12-3 or TRBV12-4 to TRBJ2-2; 7 bases match TRBD2. The V and J ends lost 5 bases and 0 bases, in that order; junction bases with no gene match: 3. CDR3 length: 15 amino acids. The CDR3 DNA follows: TGTGCCAGCAGTCGGGACTACACGAACACCGGGGAGCTGTTTTTT. Amino acids: CASSRDYTNTGELFF.

This clonotype turned up a few times. The CDR3 is CSASKAGLDSYEQYF. CDR3 coding DNA: TGCAGTGCTAGTAAGGCGGGACTAGACTCCTACGAGCAGTACTTC. The chain employs TRBV20-1 and TRBJ2-7; 8 bases map to TRBD2. Germline V lookup: CDR1 DFQATT, CDR2 SNEGSKA (reference sequence). V lost 3 bases and J lost 0; bases outside the gene matches: 7. This CDR3 has 15 residues.

The chain combines TRBV6-1 with TRBJ2-3, with TRBD1 matching over 8 bases. This CDR3 contains 16 residues. V gave up 5 bases and J gave up 5 bases; unmatched junction bases: 12. Per germline, CDR1 MNHNS and CDR2 SASEGT. The CDR3 DNA reads TGTGCCAGCAGTTCATCGGGACAGGCTGGGGGAGATACGCAGTATTTT. Translating gives CASSSSGQAGGDTQYF.

As concerns this clonotype: The CDR3 does not close with the conserved phenylalanine or tryptophan, likely indicating a read error. The chain recombines TRBV9 with TRBJ2-1, with 10 nucleotides matching TRBD2. The germline V gene has CDR1 SGDLS and CDR2 YYNGEE. This CDR3 spans 14 amino acids. After removal of 3 bases from V and 4 bases from J, the junction contained 1 base not matched to a gene. In DNA form, the CDR3 reads TGTGCCAGCAGCGCTAGCGGGAGTTACAATGAGCAGTTCCTC. Residues: CASSASGSYNEQFL.

This clonotype has a count of ten or more. This rearrangement joins TRBV12-3 or TRBV12-4 to TRBJ2-7; maybe TRBD2 (5 bases). This CDR3 is built from 15 residues. V was pared by 5 bases and J by 5 bases, with 19 bases between. In nucleotides, the CDR3 is TGTGCCAGCAGTCCCCTTCGAGGTAGCGCTCACGAGCAGTACTTC. It yields the protein CASSPLRGSAHEQYF.

This clonotype was seen ten or more times. The gene calls are TRBV12-3 or TRBV12-4 and TRBJ1-1; D gene unclear. The CDR3 is 14 amino acids. The V end lost 5 bases, the J end lost 4 bases, and 14 bases lay between the germline ends. CDR3 in DNA: TGTGCCAGCAGTCGATTTGAGCCCGCCACTGAAGCTTTCTTT. As protein: CASSRFEPATEAFF.

The table lists this clonotype with many counts. This chain links TRBV28 with TRBJ1-3; weak D call: TRBD1 (5 bases). The germline CDR1 and CDR2 sequences are MDHEN and SYDVKM. There are 17 residues in the CDR3. The V gene lost 5 bases and the J gene lost 0 bases, with 17 bases spanning the gap. CDR3 in DNA: TGTGCCAGCAGTATGTTGACGGACATCTACTCTGGAAACACCATATATTTT. This encodes CASSMLTDIYSGNTIYF.